The clone carrying this TCR beta chain was observed at least ten times. This record belongs to a study of metastatic and nonmetastatic thyroid tumors. CDR3 size: 13 residues. Per germline, CDR1 SQVTM and CDR2 ANQGSEA. Losses at the gene ends were 4 bases for V and 4 bases for J; bases not matched to a gene: 4. Per the study methods: Clinicopathological groups of papillary thyroid cancer showed CDR3 differences that were used to build a distant-metastasis classifier. TCRdb re-called clones from the PCR reads using MiXCR. The V and J calls were determined by TCRdb, not by the authors. The sample shows about 22,000 clones, about 14% of them seen only once. Before thyroid surgery, none of the patients had received any treatment.

Sequenced material: tumor tissue. This clonotype originated in a female donor with papillary thyroid cancer or a benign thyroid nodule (not recorded which). Some clones in this sample may be carry-over from other donors' samples. The chain has TRBV29-1 and TRBJ1-3; 7 bases fit TRBD1. This chain's CDR3 is CSVGWDRGNTIYF. Here the CDR3 DNA reads TGCAGCGTTGGTTGGGACAGAGGAAACACCATATATTTT.